This T cell receptor beta chain was profiled in a study of T cell changes during pregnancy in multiple sclerosis. The method was immunoSEQ multiplex PCR; TCRdb's version includes in-frame clones alone and lacks a portion of them. The sample lists about 40,000 clones; about 92% were seen once. This CDR3 spans 16 amino acids. Germline CDR1 is SNHLY and CDR2 is FYNNEI. Trimming removed 7 bases from V and 0 bases from J; junction bases left unmatched: 11. This receptor was obtained from a female donor with multiple sclerosis, enrolled in a pregnancy study. The gene calls are TRBV2 and TRBJ2-5; 7 nucleotides match TRBD1. Sequenced here: CD8+ T cells from peripheral blood mononuclear cells, sampled in the third trimester of pregnancy. For the CDR3, the DNA is TGTGCCAGCAACCCATCCCCAGGGACAGACCAAGAGACCCAGTACTTC. This translates into CASNPSPGTDQETQYF.